This T cell receptor (beta chain) derives from a study of blood T cell repertoires in COVID-19. Study-wide context: The United States, Italy and Spain provided the acute and convalescent COVID-19 samples.

In the original workflow: Amplification with reference gene primers provided the estimates of nucleated cell counts. Only in-frame clones appear in the TCRdb table, and some are missing; sequencing was by immunoSEQ multiplex PCR. V, J and clone size derive from that table, while D and trimming were established from the DNA sequence. The sample shows approximately 73,000 clones, about four fifths of them seen only once. The germline V gene has CDR1 SGHVS and CDR2 FNYEAQ. J gave up 3 bases and V 2 bases, and 8 bases lay outside the gene matches. CDR3 size: 17 residues. The rearrangement joins TRBV7-6 to TRBJ2-2; 8 nucleotides line up with TRBD1. The sequence came from an older woman with acute or convalescent COVID-19. Sequencing was done on a sample of peripheral blood. The CDR3 bases are TGTGCCAGCAGCTTATCTTTCAGGGGGCCCGACACCGGGGAGCTGTTTTTT. The encoded protein is CASSLSFRGPDTGELFF.